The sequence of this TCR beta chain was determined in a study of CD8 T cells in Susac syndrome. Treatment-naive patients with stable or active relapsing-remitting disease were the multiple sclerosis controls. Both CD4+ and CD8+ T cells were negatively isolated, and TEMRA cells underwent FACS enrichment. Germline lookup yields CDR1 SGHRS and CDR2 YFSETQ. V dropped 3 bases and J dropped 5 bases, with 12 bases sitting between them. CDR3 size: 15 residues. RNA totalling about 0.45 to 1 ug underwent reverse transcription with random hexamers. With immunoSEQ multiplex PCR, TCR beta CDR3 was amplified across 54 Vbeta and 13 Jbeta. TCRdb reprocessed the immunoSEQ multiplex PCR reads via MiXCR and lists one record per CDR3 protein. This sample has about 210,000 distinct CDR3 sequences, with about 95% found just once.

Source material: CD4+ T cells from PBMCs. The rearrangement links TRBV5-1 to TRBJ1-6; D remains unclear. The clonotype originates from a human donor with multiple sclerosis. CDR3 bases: TGCGCCAGCAGCTCCCGGGCCGGAGATAATTCACCCCTCCACTTT. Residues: CASSSRAGDNSPLHF.